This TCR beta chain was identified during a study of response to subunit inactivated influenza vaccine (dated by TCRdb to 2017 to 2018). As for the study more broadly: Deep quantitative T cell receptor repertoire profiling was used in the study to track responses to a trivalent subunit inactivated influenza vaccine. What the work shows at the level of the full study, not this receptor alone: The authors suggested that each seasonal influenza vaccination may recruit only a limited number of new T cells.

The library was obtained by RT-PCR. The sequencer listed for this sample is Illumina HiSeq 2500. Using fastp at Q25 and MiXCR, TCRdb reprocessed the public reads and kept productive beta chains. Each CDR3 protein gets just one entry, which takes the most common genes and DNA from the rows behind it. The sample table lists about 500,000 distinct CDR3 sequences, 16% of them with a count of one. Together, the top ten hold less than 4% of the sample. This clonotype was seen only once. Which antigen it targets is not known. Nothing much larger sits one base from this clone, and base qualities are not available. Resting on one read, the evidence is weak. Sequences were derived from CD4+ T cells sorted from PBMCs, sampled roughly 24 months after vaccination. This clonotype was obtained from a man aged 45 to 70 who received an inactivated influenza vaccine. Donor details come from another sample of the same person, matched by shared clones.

The nucleotides are TGCGCCAGCAGCTCCCCCGTGAGCCCGGGGACGTCGGCTCACAATGAGCAGTTCTTC. The encoded protein is CASSSPVSPGTSAHNEQFF. The sequence is built from TRBV5-1 and TRBJ2-1; the D gene is perhaps TRBD1 or TRBD2, each of them matching over 5 bases. The CDR3 goes from the cysteine to the phenylalanine over 19 residues. Only the CDR3 DNA stays, 57 bases, in frame from base 1. The V end loses 3 bases and the J end loses 5 bases, and a stretch of 27 bases separates them. Per the germline V gene, SGHRS is the CDR1 and YFSETQ is the CDR2.